This passage covers 15 T cell receptor beta chains from one sample sequenced in a study of cytomegalovirus exposure and HLA in healthy donors. 13 Jbeta primers and 60 Vbeta primers were used for the PCR. Repertoires were generated with immunoSEQ multiplex PCR, while TCRdb's copy carries only in-frame clones and drops some. The sample lists roughly 150,000 clones, about 72% occurring once. The specimen sequenced was PBMCs. All receptors come from a man aged 55 to 69 in good health and CMV-seronegative.

V is TRBV14 and J is TRBJ2-5; 12 nucleotides match TRBD2. Looked up from germline, CDR1 is SGHDN and CDR2 is FVKESK. V lost 8 bases to trimming and J lost 3 bases; unmatched junction nucleotides: 13. CDR3 length: 17 amino acids. The CDR3 protein is CASLAGLAGLPKETQYF. In DNA, the CDR3 is TGTGCCAGCTTGGCGGGACTAGCGGGCCTCCCGAAAGAGACCCAGTACTTC.

This sequence joins TRBV19 and TRBJ1-2, with D uncertain. Between the trimmed V and J ends, which lost 5 bases and 7 bases, there was a span of 17 bases. Germline V gene data show CDR1 as LNHDA and CDR2 as SQIVND (reference sequence). The CDR3 runs to 14 residues. Written as DNA, the CDR3 is TGTGCCAGTAGTGAGGGTGCGGAGGGAGGTGGCTACACCTTC. It translates to CASSEGAEGGGYTF.

V usage is TRBV25-1 and J usage is TRBJ2-7, with D possibly TRBD1 on 6 matching bases. The CDR3 totals 16 residues. From germline, CDR1 is MGHDK and CDR2 SYGVNS. Trimming removed 1 base from V and 1 base from J, with 14 bases in between. CDR3 sequence reads: CASSESRDTHSYEQYF. The CDR3 bases are TGTGCCAGCAGTGAATCCCGGGACACCCATTCCTACGAGCAGTACTTC.

This chain uses TRBV18 with TRBJ2-6; TRBD2 matches at 9 bases. CDR3 length: 15 amino acids. The V gene end was trimmed by 3 bases and the J gene end by 8 bases; junction bases not matched to a gene: 5. From germline, CDR1 is KGHSH and CDR2 LQKENI. Written as DNA, the CDR3 is TGTGCCAGCTCACCTTCGCGGGAGGGGACCAACGTCCTGACTTTC. This encodes CASSPSREGTNVLTF.

The rearrangement links TRBV6-5 to TRBJ2-7; TRBD1 is a possible D gene (6 bases). V was shortened by 5 bases and J by 3 bases, with 11 bases between the two germline ends. The CDR3 contains 13 residues. CDR1 MNHEY and CDR2 SVGAGI come from the germline V gene. The DNA of the CDR3 is TGTGCCAGCAGTCGTCCACAGGGCTACGAGCAGTACTTC. Residues: CASSRPQGYEQYF.

V and J are TRBV5-1 and TRBJ1-5, with 11 bases matching TRBD1. Trimming at V came to 4 bases and at J to 3 bases, leaving 6 bases not matched to a gene. Germline V gene sequence: CDR1 SGHRS, CDR2 YFSETQ. The CDR3 spans 16 residues. The CDR3 DNA follows: TGCGCCAGCAGCCCAGGGACAGGGGGTCCCAATCAGCCCCAGCATTTT. This translates into CASSPGTGGPNQPQHF.

V is TRBV4-3 and J is TRBJ1-1; D not resolved. Trimming took 0 bases from V and 5 from J, leaving 13 bases between them. The V gene's germline CDR1 is LGHNA and CDR2 YSLEER. The CDR3 length is 15 residues. For the CDR3, the DNA is TGCGCCAGCAGCCAAGAAATGAGAGGGAGTACTGAAGCTTTCTTT. It codes for CASSQEMRGSTEAFF.

J is TRBJ2-2 and V is TRBV7-3; TRBD2 is a possible D gene (5 bases). The germline CDR1 and CDR2 sequences are SGHTA and FQGTGA. Trimming left V 0 bases short and J 9 bases short, with 8 bases between. The CDR3 is 13 residues long. Written as DNA, the CDR3 is TGTGCCAGCAGCTTAACGGGAGAACGGGAGCTGTTTTTT. It translates to CASSLTGERELFF. The full variable domain, completed using reference TRBV7-3 and TRBJ2-2, is GAGVSQTPSNKVTEKGKYVELRCDPISGHTALYWYRQSLGQGPEFLIYFQGTGAADDSGLPNDRFFAVRPEGSVSTLKIQRTERGDSAVYLCASSLTGERELFFGEGSRLTVL.

The chain combines TRBV7-8 with TRBJ2-7, with no clear D. Germline CDR1 and CDR2: SGHVS and FQNEAQ. V dropped 6 bases and J dropped 6 bases, with 18 bases sitting between them. There are 14 residues in the CDR3. CDR3 residues: CASRLETVPGEQYF. The CDR3 nucleotides read TGTGCCAGCAGGCTTGAGACGGTCCCGGGCGAGCAGTACTTC.

The chain recombines TRBV7-3 with TRBJ2-6; 8 bases are shared with TRBD1. V lost 4 bases and J lost 0; bases outside the gene matches: 8. The CDR3 is 18 amino acids. Looked up from germline, CDR1 is SGHTA and CDR2 is FQGTGA. In DNA form, the CDR3 reads TGTGCCAGCAGCTCGGACAGGGCGATATTCTCTGGGGCCAACGTCCTGACTTTC. Protein sequence: CASSSDRAIFSGANVLTF.

The chain recombines TRBV10-3 with TRBJ2-1, with TRBD2 as a possible D gene (5 bases). The CDR3 has 16 amino acids. Trimming pared 2 bases from V and 7 bases from J, leaving 18 bases between. Germline V gene data show CDR1 as ENHRY and CDR2 as SYGVKD. DNA of the CDR3: TGTGCCATCAGTGAGAAGGATCGGGTAGAGGGTAATGAGCAGTTCTTC. As protein: CAISEKDRVEGNEQFF.

The J gene is TRBJ1-1, the V gene TRBV6-1; no firm D call. The V gene's germline CDR1 is MNHNS and CDR2 SASEGT. With 2 bases removed from V and 0 bases from J, the gap between germline ends came to 13 bases. The length of the CDR3 is 16 residues. CDR3 in amino acids: CASSERPGFMNTEAFF. The CDR3 DNA sequence: TGTGCCAGCAGTGAACGCCCAGGATTCATGAACACTGAAGCTTTCTTT.

This sequence joins TRBV27 and TRBJ2-5; D is perhaps TRBD1 (7 bases). Per the germline V gene, CDR1 is MNHEY and CDR2 is SMNVEV (reference sequence). The V end lost 8 bases, the J end lost 5 bases, and 18 bases lay between the germline ends. The CDR3 runs 14 residues. CDR3 sequence: CASSGGPSRETQYF. Here the CDR3 DNA reads TGTGCCAGCTCAGGGGGGCCAAGTAGGGAGACCCAGTACTTC.

The chain is built from TRBV27 and TRBJ2-1; tentative D call: TRBD2 (5 bases). This CDR3 comprises 13 residues. Germline V CDR1 and CDR2: MNHEY, SMNVEV (reference sequence). Trimming pared 8 bases from V and 1 base from J, leaving 9 bases between. CDR3 coding DNA: TGTGCCAGCGGGAGTAGGTCCTACAATGAGCAGTTCTTC. Amino acid sequence: CASGSRSYNEQFF.

This clone came up a few times. The chain carries TRBV10-3 and TRBJ1-1; the D gene is possibly TRBD1 (5 bases). V lost 2 bases and J 5 bases, leaving 15 bases between the germline ends. This CDR3 region has 15 residues. Germline assignment: CDR1 ENHRY and CDR2 SYGVKD. CDR3 bases: TGTGCCATCAGTGAGAGTGGAAGGGGAAGGACTGAAGCTTTCTTT. Its protein product is CAISESGRGRTEAFF.